A selection of T cell receptor beta chains follows, all from one sample in a study of cytomegalovirus exposure and HLA in healthy donors. Assay: immunoSEQ multiplex PCR; the TCRdb copy retains only in-frame clones and omits some. The sample lists approximately 150,000 clones, approximately 80% occurring once. Sequenced: PBMCs. The receptor source for this set is a male donor in good health and CMV-seropositive. Both conserved end residues are part of each CDR3. D genes are given only for firm matches. The size of a clone is reported for some rows only, either as once, few or many, or as a class for expanded clones.

j_call v_call clone_size d_call cdr3_aa cdr3_nt
TRBJ1-4 TRBV30 . . CAWTQSGTNEKLFF TGTGCCTGGACCCAGTCGGGAACGAATGAAAAACTGTTTTTT
TRBJ2-7 TRBV15 . . CATSRDFIYEQYF TGTGCCACCAGCAGAGATTTCATCTACGAGCAGTACTTC
TRBJ1-1 TRBV5-1 few . CASSPGQSEAFF TGCGCCAGCAGCCCCGGACAGAGTGAAGCTTTCTTT
TRBJ2-1 TRBV19 . TRBD2 CASSPRLAGDLYNEQFF TGTGCCAGTAGTCCCCGACTAGCGGGGGACCTCTACAATGAGCAGTTCTTC
TRBJ1-5 TRBV7-6 . TRBD1 CASSQTGEDQPQHF TGTGCCAGCAGCCAGACAGGGGAGGATCAGCCCCAGCATTTT
TRBJ2-7 TRBV29-1 . . CSGWTAAYEQYF TGCAGCGGATGGACAGCCGCCTACGAGCAGTACTTC
TRBJ2-5 TRBV11-1 . TRBD2 CASSLMGLGLETQYF TGTGCCAGCAGCTTAATGGGACTAGGTTTAGAGACCCAGTACTTC
TRBJ2-5 TRBV6-5 . TRBD2 CASTESGGDQETQYF TGTGCCAGCACGGAGAGCGGGGGGGACCAAGAGACCCAGTACTTC
TRBJ1-5 TRBV7-6 . . CASSSYHTGNNQPQHF TGTGCCAGCAGCTCCTACCACACAGGGAACAATCAGCCCCAGCATTTT
TRBJ1-3 TRBV7-3 . TRBD1 CASSLAGQGGNTIYF TGTGCCAGCAGCTTAGCCGGACAGGGTGGAAACACCATATATTTT
TRBJ2-2 TRBV7-2 . TRBD1 CASSPEQGSVTGELFF TGTGCCAGCAGCCCAGAACAGGGGTCGGTAACCGGGGAGCTGTTTTTT
TRBJ2-1 TRBV13 . . CASSSTGTRPGNEQFF TGTGCCAGCAGCTCCACCGGGACTCGTCCCGGCAATGAGCAGTTCTTC
TRBJ2-2 TRBV5-1 once . CASSLGVLGGTGELFF TGCGCCAGCAGCTTGGGGGTACTAGGCGGAACCGGGGAGCTGTTTTTT
TRBJ1-1 TRBV19 . . CASITGGGVDTEAFF TGTGCCAGTATCACCGGGGGGGGTGTGGACACTGAAGCTTTCTTT
TRBJ2-2 TRBV9 . TRBD2 CASTPPGGGDTGELFF TGTGCCAGCACCCCCCCGGGGGGGGGCGACACCGGGGAGCTGTTTTTT
TRBJ1-2 TRBV5-4 . . CASSATGGWYGYTF TGTGCCAGCAGCGCAACGGGGGGCTGGTATGGCTACACCTTC
TRBJ1-1 TRBV2 . . CASRQGQMNTEAFF TGTGCCAGCAGACAAGGACAGATGAACACTGAAGCTTTCTTT
TRBJ2-3 TRBV10-3 . . CASERRRGPTDTQYF TGTGCCTCCGAAAGACGCAGGGGACCCACAGATACGCAGTATTTT
TRBJ1-1 TRBV7-9 . . CSSSSGLNTEAFF TGTTCCAGCAGCTCAGGGTTGAACACTGAAGCTTTCTTT
TRBJ2-5 TRBV6-5 few . CASRAEDSREETQYF TGTGCCAGCAGGGCAGAAGACAGCAGGGAAGAGACCCAGTACTTC
TRBJ2-4 TRBV5-1 . . CASSLEGVNIQYF TGCGCCAGCAGCTTAGAGGGTGTAAACATTCAGTACTTC